Described below is a single T cell receptor beta chain sequence and its context. This clone came up once. Its recognized antigen is unknown. The input lacks base qualities; no much larger clone sits a single base away. Library preparation employed the immunoSEQ multiplex PCR assay. DNA from the cultured and isolated CD4+ T cells underwent TCR beta CDR3 sequencing. The published analysis was carried out like this. The analysis removed non-productive TCR sequences, trimmed reads to the CDR3 region, and retained only CDR3s that were 7 or more amino acids long. Antigen-specific clonotypes were identified with the MANAFEST web app by comparing expansion in peptide wells against reference cultures. For clones to be considered positive, expansion at FDR<0.05 versus reference and all other wells, an odds ratio above 5, and a frequency above 0.1% in two replicate wells were required. Cross-reactive clonotypes were defined as significantly expanded in SARS-CoV-2 spike wells and in at least one common cold coronavirus spike condition. CDR3 similarity was assessed by Levenshtein distance using the stringdist R package, and unrooted trees were constructed with ape in R 3.6.1. TCRdb limited this immuneACCESS table to in-frame rearrangements with V and J called. A share of clones is missing; checked studies link under half to unresolved V genes, and the rest is unexplained. That table furnishes V, J and clone size, whereas the DNA furnished D and trimming. The sample table lists fewer than 75,000 clones, roughly four fifths of them with a count of one. Roughly 2% of the sample belongs to the ten largest clones.

V gives up 2 bases and J gives up 2 bases, and the segment between their germline ends measures 6 bases. CDR1 and CDR2 were assigned from the germline V gene as MNHEY and SVGEGT. The CDR3 starts with the cysteine, ends with the phenylalanine, and has 13 residues. Just the 39-base CDR3 DNA is kept, in frame starting at base 1. After more than nine days of culture, CD4+ T cells were isolated with the EasySep CD4+ T cell isolation kit. None of the healthy vaccine recipients had a prior SARS-CoV-2 infection, which was confirmed by nucleocapsid antibody tests that came back negative both before and after vaccination. Half of the culture medium was replaced with fresh IL-2-containing medium on days 3 and 7. Each peptide stimulation condition was cultured in triplicate wells unless otherwise noted. Using Ficoll-Paque Plus gradient centrifugation, PBMC were separated from whole blood and then either used fresh or cryopreserved at -140C. The QIAamp micro DNA kit was used to extract genomic DNA from the cultured CD4+ T cells.

This entry belongs to a study of vaccination effects on CD4 cells after COVID-19 (dated by TCRdb to 2021 to 2024). About the full investigation: To identify antigen-specific CD4+ T cell clonotypes by their expansion, the ViraFEST assay first stimulated PBMC with viral peptide pools and then applied TCR sequencing. In the study, cultures from other donors were sequenced using the Oncomine TCR Beta short-read assay on an Illumina iSeq 100. Some 2.2 million PBMC per well were cultured in IMDM with roughly 5% human AB serum, 10 IU/ml IL-2 and gentamicin, plus 10 ug/ml peptides. SARS-CoV-2 spike-specific CD4+ TCR repertoires were compared before and after mRNA vaccination in COVID-19 convalescent patients and in infection-naive vaccine recipients. The full study included some 10 COVID-19 convalescent patients and a few SARS-CoV-2-naive healthy vaccine recipients. Participants received two doses of either the BNT162b2 or the mRNA-1273 mRNA SARS-CoV-2 vaccine.

Study-wide conclusions, independent of this receptor: Clones induced by infection and clones induced by vaccination both contracted markedly at late timepoints after vaccination, which fits with T cell responses waning over time. The study was limited by a small number of convalescent patients and lacked early post-infection timepoints. In healthy vaccine recipients, vaccine-induced clones were almost all SARS-CoV-2 mono-reactive, with only 1 of 255 being cross-reactive with common cold coronaviruses.

The sequence joins TRBV6-2 or TRBV6-3 to TRBJ1-2, with TRBD1 tentatively as D gene (6 bases match). The sample consisted of CD4+ T cells from PBMCs cultured without peptide, taken before COVID-19 vaccination. The clonotype was recovered from a human donor who received a COVID-19 vaccine. The CDR3 has the sequence CASSYGGNYGYTF. In nucleotides, the sequence is TGTGCCAGCAGTTACGGGGGCAACTATGGCTACACCTTC.